This is a list of T cell receptor beta chains from one sample in a study of shared clonotypes between healthy human individuals. TCRdb's table, derived via immunoSEQ multiplex PCR, lists solely in-frame clones and lacks some. The data contain millions of clones, about 95% of them singletons. Material: naive CD8+ T cells sorted from blood. The receptors here all came from a man in his late teens or twenties in good health. Each CDR3 is given with its conserved first and last residue. The order of the fields is clone size, D gene, J gene, V gene, CDR3 protein, CDR3 DNA. A D gene is named only where the DNA matches it firmly. Clone size is not always given. Where it is, it says once, few, many or a class for expanded clones.

abundance: .; d_gene: TRBD1; j_gene: TRBJ2-7; v_gene: TRBV29-1; CDR3aa: CSVVGRGQGTYEQYF; CDR3nt: TGCAGCGTTGTGGGGAGGGGACAGGGGACCTACGAGCAGTACTTC
abundance: .; d_gene: .; j_gene: TRBJ1-3; v_gene: TRBV25-1; CDR3aa: CASSEFGMGNTIYF; CDR3nt: TGTGCCAGCAGTGAATTTGGGATGGGAAACACCATATATTTT
abundance: .; d_gene: TRBD2; j_gene: TRBJ2-1; v_gene: TRBV11-2; CDR3aa: CASKTSYNNEQFF; CDR3nt: TGTGCCAGCAAGACTAGCTACAACAATGAGCAGTTCTTC
abundance: .; d_gene: .; j_gene: TRBJ1-6; v_gene: TRBV19; CDR3aa: CASRVWGGKDSPLHF; CDR3nt: TGTGCCAGTAGAGTCTGGGGGGGCAAAGATTCACCCCTCCACTTT
abundance: .; d_gene: TRBD1; j_gene: TRBJ1-1; v_gene: TRBV19; CDR3aa: CASSPLTGGNTEAFF; CDR3nt: TGTGCCAGTAGTCCTCTGACAGGGGGTAACACTGAAGCTTTCTTT
abundance: .; d_gene: .; j_gene: TRBJ1-2; v_gene: TRBV4-1; CDR3aa: CASSQIGVDYGYTF; CDR3nt: TGCGCCAGCAGCCAAATTGGGGTTGACTATGGCTACACCTTC
abundance: .; d_gene: .; j_gene: TRBJ2-7; v_gene: TRBV2; CDR3aa: CASREWYEQYF; CDR3nt: TGTGCCAGCCGGGAGTGGTACGAGCAGTACTTC
abundance: .; d_gene: .; j_gene: TRBJ2-1; v_gene: TRBV5-1; CDR3aa: CASSLAFQPHVGYNEQFF; CDR3nt: TGCGCCAGCAGCTTGGCCTTTCAGCCTCACGTGGGCTACAATGAGCAGTTCTTC
abundance: .; d_gene: .; j_gene: TRBJ2-1; v_gene: TRBV11-2; CDR3aa: CASSLMGPRDEQFF; CDR3nt: TGTGCCAGCAGCTTAATGGGGCCAAGAGATGAGCAGTTCTTC
abundance: .; d_gene: .; j_gene: TRBJ2-5; v_gene: TRBV27; CDR3aa: CASCQGRYPGETQYF; CDR3nt: TGTGCCAGCTGTCAGGGGAGGTACCCCGGGGAGACCCAGTACTTC
abundance: .; d_gene: TRBD2; j_gene: TRBJ2-5; v_gene: TRBV25-1; CDR3aa: CASSEGVQGGETQYF; CDR3nt: TGTGCCAGCAGTGAGGGGGTCCAGGGAGGGGAGACCCAGTACTTC
abundance: .; d_gene: .; j_gene: TRBJ1-5; v_gene: TRBV30; CDR3aa: CAWSVGHASNQPQHF; CDR3nt: TGTGCCTGGAGTGTTGGCCACGCTAGCAATCAGCCCCAGCATTTT
abundance: .; d_gene: .; j_gene: TRBJ2-7; v_gene: TRBV7-6; CDR3aa: CASSLARAYEQYF; CDR3nt: TGTGCCAGCAGCTTAGCGCGGGCCTACGAGCAGTACTTC
abundance: .; d_gene: .; j_gene: TRBJ1-2; v_gene: TRBV29-1; CDR3aa: CSVVRGTDYGYTF; CDR3nt: TGCAGCGTTGTCAGGGGTACTGACTATGGCTACACCTTC
abundance: .; d_gene: .; j_gene: TRBJ1-2; v_gene: TRBV18; CDR3aa: CASSPPVPISNGHDTPYYGYTF; CDR3nt: TGTGCCAGCTCACCACCTGTCCCTATTTCCAACGGACACGATACCCCTTACTATGGCTACACCTTC
abundance: .; d_gene: TRBD1; j_gene: TRBJ1-2; v_gene: TRBV7-9; CDR3aa: CASSSDRVVRDYGYTF; CDR3nt: TGTGCCAGCAGCTCGGACAGGGTGGTGCGGGACTATGGCTACACCTTC
abundance: .; d_gene: .; j_gene: TRBJ1-5; v_gene: TRBV5-8; CDR3aa: CASSLLGTESNQPQHF; CDR3nt: TGTGCCAGCAGCTTGCTCGGGACGGAAAGCAATCAGCCCCAGCATTTT
abundance: .; d_gene: .; j_gene: TRBJ2-7; v_gene: TRBV11-3; CDR3aa: CASSSDGYEQYF; CDR3nt: TGTGCCAGCAGCTCCGACGGGTACGAGCAGTACTTC
abundance: .; d_gene: .; j_gene: TRBJ1-1; v_gene: TRBV13; CDR3aa: CASSLVTGLNTEAFF; CDR3nt: TGTGCCAGCAGCTTAGTTACGGGGTTGAACACTGAAGCTTTCTTT
abundance: .; d_gene: TRBD1; j_gene: TRBJ1-1; v_gene: TRBV4-1; CDR3aa: CASSPLAGGRTEAFF; CDR3nt: TGCGCCAGCAGCCCTCTAGCAGGGGGCCGGACTGAAGCTTTCTTT
abundance: .; d_gene: TRBD1; j_gene: TRBJ1-2; v_gene: TRBV28; CDR3aa: CASSGQGGAYGYTF; CDR3nt: TGTGCCAGCAGCGGACAGGGTGGAGCGTATGGCTACACCTTC
abundance: .; d_gene: .; j_gene: TRBJ1-6; v_gene: TRBV6-5; CDR3aa: CASSRDGKNSPLHF; CDR3nt: TGTGCCAGCAGCAGGGACGGAAAAAATTCACCCCTCCACTTT
abundance: once; d_gene: .; j_gene: TRBJ1-1; v_gene: TRBV7-6; CDR3aa: CASSLTAMNTEAFF; CDR3nt: TGTGCCAGCAGCTTAACAGCTATGAACACTGAAGCTTTCTTT
abundance: .; d_gene: .; j_gene: TRBJ1-2; v_gene: TRBV5-6; CDR3aa: CASSSDSYGYTF; CDR3nt: TGTGCCAGCAGCTCTGACAGCTATGGCTACACCTTC
abundance: .; d_gene: TRBD1; j_gene: TRBJ1-1; v_gene: TRBV15; CDR3aa: CATGQGTEAFF; CDR3nt: TGTGCCACCGGACAGGGCACTGAAGCTTTCTTT
abundance: once; d_gene: .; j_gene: TRBJ2-2; v_gene: TRBV30; CDR3aa: CAWSVGLNTGELFF; CDR3nt: TGTGCCTGGAGTGTAGGGTTAAACACCGGGGAGCTGTTTTTT
abundance: once; d_gene: .; j_gene: TRBJ1-1; v_gene: TRBV4-2; CDR3aa: CASSQGGRTEAFF; CDR3nt: TGTGCCAGCAGCCAAGGGGGGCGTACTGAAGCTTTCTTT
abundance: .; d_gene: TRBD2; j_gene: TRBJ2-3; v_gene: TRBV6-6; CDR3aa: CASSYLRTSGDTQYF; CDR3nt: TGTGCCAGCAGTTACCTACGGACTAGCGGAGATACGCAGTATTTT
abundance: .; d_gene: .; j_gene: TRBJ2-7; v_gene: TRBV6-6; CDR3aa: CASSLNGYEQYF; CDR3nt: TGTGCCAGCAGTCTGAACGGCTACGAGCAGTACTTC
abundance: .; d_gene: .; j_gene: TRBJ1-1; v_gene: TRBV10-3; CDR3aa: CAISDSFIEGNMNTEAFF; CDR3nt: TGTGCCATCAGTGACTCCTTCATCGAGGGGAACATGAACACTGAAGCTTTCTTT
abundance: .; d_gene: .; j_gene: TRBJ1-2; v_gene: TRBV2; CDR3aa: CASSGEGRGYTF; CDR3nt: TGTGCCAGCAGTGGGGAAGGGCGTGGCTACACCTTC
abundance: .; d_gene: .; j_gene: TRBJ2-7; v_gene: TRBV9; CDR3aa: CASSSLVSEQYF; CDR3nt: TGTGCCAGCAGCTCTTTAGTAAGCGAGCAGTACTTC
abundance: .; d_gene: TRBD1; j_gene: TRBJ1-2; v_gene: TRBV6-1; CDR3aa: CASSEAGTGYGYTF; CDR3nt: TGTGCCAGCAGTGAAGCCGGGACAGGCTATGGCTACACCTTC
abundance: once; d_gene: TRBD2; j_gene: TRBJ2-1; v_gene: TRBV27; CDR3aa: CASHLGTSGAPYNEQFF; CDR3nt: TGTGCCAGCCATTTGGGGACTAGCGGGGCCCCTTACAATGAGCAGTTCTTC
abundance: .; d_gene: .; j_gene: TRBJ2-2; v_gene: TRBV4-3; CDR3aa: CASSQESDGSPTGELFF; CDR3nt: TGCGCCAGCAGCCAAGAGAGCGACGGGTCGCCCACCGGGGAGCTGTTTTTT
abundance: .; d_gene: .; j_gene: TRBJ2-7; v_gene: TRBV6-5; CDR3aa: CASSYSTGLHSYEQYF; CDR3nt: TGTGCCAGCAGTTACTCGACAGGACTTCACTCCTACGAGCAGTACTTC
abundance: .; d_gene: .; j_gene: TRBJ1-6; v_gene: TRBV9; CDR3aa: CASSEGGSSYNSPLHF; CDR3nt: TGTGCCAGCAGCGAGGGTGGGAGCTCCTATAATTCACCCCTCCACTTT
abundance: .; d_gene: .; j_gene: TRBJ1-5; v_gene: TRBV7-9; CDR3aa: CASSFPDQPQHF; CDR3nt: TGTGCCAGCAGCTTCCCCGATCAGCCCCAGCATTTT
abundance: .; d_gene: TRBD2; j_gene: TRBJ2-3; v_gene: TRBV4-2; CDR3aa: CASSQEPLAGYTDTQYF; CDR3nt: TGTGCCAGCAGCCAAGAGCCACTAGCGGGGTACACAGATACGCAGTATTTT
abundance: .; d_gene: .; j_gene: TRBJ2-3; v_gene: TRBV9; CDR3aa: CASSVRREIGTDTQYF; CDR3nt: TGTGCCAGCAGCGTCCGGCGCGAAATAGGGACAGATACGCAGTATTTT
abundance: .; d_gene: .; j_gene: TRBJ2-7; v_gene: TRBV25-1; CDR3aa: CASSYTGWEQYF; CDR3nt: TGTGCCAGCAGCTACACAGGGTGGGAGCAGTACTTC
abundance: .; d_gene: TRBD1; j_gene: TRBJ1-1; v_gene: TRBV7-9; CDR3aa: CASGTGAMNTEAFF; CDR3nt: TGTGCCAGCGGGACAGGGGCGATGAACACTGAAGCTTTCTTT
abundance: .; d_gene: .; j_gene: TRBJ2-5; v_gene: TRBV6-5; CDR3aa: CASSYPGGKGTQYF; CDR3nt: TGTGCCAGCAGTTACCCAGGGGGGAAAGGGACCCAGTACTTC
abundance: .; d_gene: TRBD2; j_gene: TRBJ2-7; v_gene: TRBV4-1; CDR3aa: CASSQALAGGFYEQYF; CDR3nt: TGCGCCAGCAGCCAAGCGCTAGCGGGGGGTTTCTACGAGCAGTACTTC
abundance: once; d_gene: .; j_gene: TRBJ2-1; v_gene: TRBV28; CDR3aa: CASSLRRVVGYNEQFF; CDR3nt: TGTGCCAGCAGTTTAAGGCGGGTTGTGGGATACAATGAGCAGTTCTTC
abundance: few; d_gene: .; j_gene: TRBJ1-1; v_gene: TRBV2; CDR3aa: CASGEMNTEAFF; CDR3nt: TGTGCCAGCGGTGAGATGAACACTGAAGCTTTCTTT
abundance: .; d_gene: TRBD2; j_gene: TRBJ2-5; v_gene: TRBV13; CDR3aa: CASSLLRGDYQETQYF; CDR3nt: TGTGCCAGCAGCTTATTGCGGGGGGATTACCAAGAGACCCAGTACTTC
abundance: .; d_gene: .; j_gene: TRBJ2-3; v_gene: TRBV11-2; CDR3aa: CASTDWTETTDTQYF; CDR3nt: TGTGCCAGCACCGACTGGACCGAAACCACAGATACGCAGTATTTT
abundance: .; d_gene: .; j_gene: TRBJ2-7; v_gene: TRBV7-9; CDR3aa: CASSLSTGHGSLEQYF; CDR3nt: TGTGCCAGCAGCTTATCGACGGGACACGGCTCTCTCGAGCAGTACTTC
abundance: .; d_gene: .; j_gene: TRBJ2-7; v_gene: TRBV5-6; CDR3aa: CASSPGGSYEQYF; CDR3nt: TGTGCCAGCAGTCCCGGAGGCTCCTACGAGCAGTACTTC
abundance: .; d_gene: TRBD2; j_gene: TRBJ2-1; v_gene: TRBV30; CDR3aa: CAWSVSGVSDEQFF; CDR3nt: TGTGCCTGGAGTGTCAGCGGGGTATCCGATGAGCAGTTCTTC
abundance: .; d_gene: TRBD2; j_gene: TRBJ2-3; v_gene: TRBV9; CDR3aa: CASSVYGRVPTDTQYF; CDR3nt: TGTGCCAGCAGCGTATACGGGAGGGTCCCCACGGATACGCAGTATTTT
abundance: .; d_gene: .; j_gene: TRBJ2-7; v_gene: TRBV30; CDR3aa: CAWNIYPDEQYF; CDR3nt: TGTGCCTGGAACATATACCCGGACGAGCAGTACTTC
abundance: .; d_gene: .; j_gene: TRBJ1-2; v_gene: TRBV4-3; CDR3aa: CASSQDAGNYGYTF; CDR3nt: TGCGCCAGCAGCCAAGACGCAGGAAACTATGGCTACACCTTC
abundance: .; d_gene: .; j_gene: TRBJ1-3; v_gene: TRBV7-9; CDR3aa: CASSLSQSGNTIYF; CDR3nt: TGTGCCAGCAGCTTAAGTCAGTCTGGAAACACCATATATTTT
abundance: .; d_gene: TRBD1; j_gene: TRBJ2-1; v_gene: TRBV13; CDR3aa: CASSNSDGTDYNEQFF; CDR3nt: TGTGCCAGCAGCAATTCAGATGGGACAGACTACAATGAGCAGTTCTTC
abundance: .; d_gene: TRBD1; j_gene: TRBJ2-7; v_gene: TRBV14; CDR3aa: CASSAGQGALRGEQYF; CDR3nt: TGTGCCAGCAGCGCGGGACAGGGGGCCCTAAGGGGGGAGCAGTACTTC